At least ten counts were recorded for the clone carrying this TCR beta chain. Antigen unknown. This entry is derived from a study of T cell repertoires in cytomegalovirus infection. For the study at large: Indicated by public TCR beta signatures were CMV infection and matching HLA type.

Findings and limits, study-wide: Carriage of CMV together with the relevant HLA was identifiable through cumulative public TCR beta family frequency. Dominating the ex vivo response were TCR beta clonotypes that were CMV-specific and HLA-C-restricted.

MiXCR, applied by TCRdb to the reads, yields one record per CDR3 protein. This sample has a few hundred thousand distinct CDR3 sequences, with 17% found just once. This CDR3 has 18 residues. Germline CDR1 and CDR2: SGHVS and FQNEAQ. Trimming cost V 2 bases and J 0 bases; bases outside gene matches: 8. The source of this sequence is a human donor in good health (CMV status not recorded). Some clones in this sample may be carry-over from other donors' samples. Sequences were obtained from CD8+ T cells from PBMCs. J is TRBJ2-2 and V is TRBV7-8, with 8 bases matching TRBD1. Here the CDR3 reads CASSLKGWGQANTGELFF. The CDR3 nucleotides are TGTGCCAGCAGCTTAAAAGGATGGGGACAGGCGAACACCGGGGAGCTGTTTTTT.